These T cell receptor beta chains were read from a single sample in a study of T cell repertoires in cytomegalovirus infection. TCRdb analysed the reads with MiXCR anew, one entry per CDR3 protein. This sample has roughly 500,000 distinct CDR3 sequences, with about 15% found just once. The sample was CD8+ T cells from PBMCs. These receptors were taken from a human donor in good health (CMV status not recorded). Some clones in this sample may be carry-over from other donors' samples. The CDR3 runs from the conserved cysteine through the conserved F or W. D genes are given only for firm matches. Only part of the rows carry a size: once, few, many, or a class if the clone is expanded.

J | D | size | V | CDR3 | DNA
TRBJ1-1 | NA | few | TRBV27 | CASRGGAATEAFF | TGTGCCAGCAGGGGGGGGGCCGCCACTGAAGCTTTCTTT
TRBJ1-1 | NA | NA | TRBV6-8 | CASDRAFWSGTEAFF | TGTGCCAGCGACCGGGCCTTCTGGTCGGGCACTGAAGCTTTCTTT
TRBJ1-4 | TRBD1 | many | TRBV7-9 | CASSNRDRAEKLFF | TGTGCCAGCAGCAACCGGGACAGGGCTGAAAAACTGTTTTTT
TRBJ2-7 | NA | many | TRBV12-3/TRBV12-4 | CATSRGAGSSYEQYF | TGTGCCACCAGCCGAGGGGCGGGTTCCTCCTACGAGCAGTACTTC
TRBJ1-3 | NA | few | TRBV28 | CASSFSRTVSGNTIYF | TGTGCCAGCAGTTTCTCCCGGACAGTCTCTGGAAACACCATATATTTT
TRBJ1-3 | TRBD1 | NA | TRBV11-2 | CASSPFRGHGVSGNTIYF | TGTGCCAGCAGCCCATTCAGGGGGCACGGCGTCTCTGGAAACACCATATATTTT
TRBJ1-1 | NA | NA | TRBV6-1 | CASNRELVTEAFF | TGTGCCAGCAACAGGGAATTAGTCACTGAAGCTTTCTTT
TRBJ2-1 | NA | few | TRBV7-9 | CASRYGQFGEQFF | TGTGCCAGCAGATACGGGCAGTTTGGTGAGCAGTTCTTC
TRBJ2-2 | TRBD1 | NA | TRBV27 | CASISLGQGVSGELFF | TGTGCCAGCATTTCTTTAGGACAGGGGGTCTCCGGGGAGCTGTTTTTT
TRBJ1-1 | NA | few | TRBV6-5 | CASSYKGSNTEAFF | TGTGCCAGCAGTTACAAGGGTTCGAACACTGAAGCTTTCTTT
TRBJ1-1 | NA | NA | TRBV5-4 | CASSSPLGSEAFF | TGTGCCAGCAGCTCCCCATTGGGATCGGAAGCTTTCTTT
TRBJ1-4 | NA | NA | TRBV2 | CASSDFRARLFF | TGTGCCAGCAGTGACTTTAGGGCTCGGCTGTTTTTT
TRBJ2-5 | TRBD2 | few | TRBV27 | CASSLYLPTSGQETQYF | TGTGCCAGCAGCCTCTATCTTCCGACTAGCGGCCAAGAGACCCAGTACTTC
TRBJ2-1 | TRBD2 | many | TRBV6-1 | CASSDRSGDEQFF | TGTGCCAGCAGTGACCGTAGCGGGGATGAGCAGTTCTTC
TRBJ1-6 | NA | NA | TRBV15 | CATSREENSYNSPLHF | TGTGCCACCAGCAGAGAAGAAAACTCCTATAATTCACCCCTCCACTTT
TRBJ1-1 | NA | few | TRBV10-3 | CAISELTLFGNTEAFF | TGTGCCATCAGTGAGTTGACCCTCTTTGGGAACACTGAAGCTTTCTTT
TRBJ2-5 | NA | few | TRBV27 | CASSPHRAQETQYF | TGTGCCAGCAGCCCCCACAGGGCCCAAGAGACCCAGTACTTC
TRBJ2-7 | TRBD1 | NA | TRBV5-1 | CASSIWTGDYEQYF | TGCGCCAGCAGCATCTGGACAGGGGATTACGAGCAGTACTTC
TRBJ1-2 | NA | few | TRBV5-1 | CASSIFGATNYGYTF | TGCGCCAGCAGCATTTTCGGGGCCACTAACTATGGCTACACCTTC
TRBJ1-1 | NA | many | TRBV6-5 | CASSIWGSGNTEAFF | TGTGCCAGCTCCATTTGGGGAAGTGGGAACACTGAAGCTTTCTTT
TRBJ2-7 | NA | many | TRBV2 | CAIKGSYEQYF | TGTGCCATCAAGGGGAGCTACGAGCAGTACTTC
TRBJ2-7 | TRBD2 | NA | TRBV15 | CATSRELAEDYEQYF | TGTGCCACCAGCAGAGAACTAGCGGAGGACTACGAGCAGTACTTC
TRBJ2-4 | NA | many | TRBV2 | CASSTGSVNIQYF | TGTGCCAGCAGCACAGGGTCGGTAAACATTCAGTACTTC
TRBJ2-7 | NA | NA | TRBV2 | CASSEGRYF | TGTGCCAGCAGTGAAGGTCGGTACTTC
TRBJ1-2 | TRBD1 | many | TRBV6-6 | CASHFLPEGADYGYTF | TGTGCCAGCCACTTCCTCCCCGAGGGGGCAGACTATGGCTACACCTTC
TRBJ2-2 | NA | many | TRBV7-6 | CASSPRLEKAGELFF | TGTGCCAGCAGCCCCCGACTAGAGAAGGCCGGGGAGCTGTTTTTT
TRBJ2-2 | TRBD2 | many | TRBV12-3/TRBV12-4 | CASSLSGREGAGELFF | TGTGCCAGCAGCCTCTCGGGGCGGGAGGGTGCCGGGGAGCTGTTTTTT
TRBJ1-1 | NA | many | TRBV11-2 | CASSNGAYTEAFF | TGTGCCAGCAGCAACGGGGCTTACACTGAAGCTTTCTTT
TRBJ2-1 | NA | many | TRBV11-2 | CASSSPGGNEQFF | TGTGCCAGCAGCTCGCCCGGGGGCAATGAGCAGTTCTTC
TRBJ2-4 | TRBD1 | few | TRBV6-1 | CASSGEGGAKNIQYF | TGTGCCAGCAGTGGCGAAGGGGGCGCCAAAAACATTCAGTACTTC